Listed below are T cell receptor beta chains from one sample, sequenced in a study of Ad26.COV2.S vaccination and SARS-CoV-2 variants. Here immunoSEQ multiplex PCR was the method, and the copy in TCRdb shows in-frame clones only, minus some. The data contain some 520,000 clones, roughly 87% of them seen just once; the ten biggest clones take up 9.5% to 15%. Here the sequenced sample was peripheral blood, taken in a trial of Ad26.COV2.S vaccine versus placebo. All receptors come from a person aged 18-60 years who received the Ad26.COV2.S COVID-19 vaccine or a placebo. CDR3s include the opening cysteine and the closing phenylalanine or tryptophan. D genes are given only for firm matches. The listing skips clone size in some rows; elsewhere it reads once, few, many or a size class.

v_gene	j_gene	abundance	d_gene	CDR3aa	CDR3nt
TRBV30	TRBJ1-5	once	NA	CAWSTTGSNQPQHF	TGTGCCTGGAGCACGACGGGTAGCAATCAGCCCCAGCATTTT
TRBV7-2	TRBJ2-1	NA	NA	CASSLVGNNEQFF	TGTGCCAGCAGCCTGGTGGGGAACAATGAGCAGTTCTTC
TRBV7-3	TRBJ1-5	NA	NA	CASSLTDNQPQHF	TGTGCCAGCAGCTTAACAGATAATCAGCCCCAGCATTTT
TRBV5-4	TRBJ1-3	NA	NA	CASSLAGDSRNTIYF	TGTGCCAGCAGCTTGGCGGGGGATTCGAGAAACACCATATATTTT
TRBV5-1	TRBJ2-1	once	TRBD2	CASSLGGGSSYNEQFF	TGCGCCAGCAGCTTGGGCGGCGGGAGTTCCTACAATGAGCAGTTCTTC
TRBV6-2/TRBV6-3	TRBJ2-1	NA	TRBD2	CASSSYLGRETYNEQFF	TGTGCCAGCAGCTCCTACCTGGGGAGGGAAACCTACAATGAGCAGTTCTTC
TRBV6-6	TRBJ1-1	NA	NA	CASSYSIGTLNTEAFF	TGTGCCAGCAGTTACTCTATCGGGACCTTGAACACTGAAGCTTTCTTT
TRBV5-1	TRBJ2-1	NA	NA	CASSSVRGSSYNEQFF	TGCGCCAGCAGCTCCGTGAGAGGCAGCTCCTACAATGAGCAGTTCTTC
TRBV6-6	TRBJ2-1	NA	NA	CASSYGQYNEQFF	TGTGCCAGCAGTTACGGGCAGTACAATGAGCAGTTCTTC
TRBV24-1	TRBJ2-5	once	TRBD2	CATGLADQETQYF	TGTGCCACCGGACTAGCGGACCAAGAGACCCAGTACTTC
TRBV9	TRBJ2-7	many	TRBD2	CASSAGGIPDEQYF	TGTGCCAGCAGCGCGGGGGGTATCCCCGACGAGCAGTACTTC
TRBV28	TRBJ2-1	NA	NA	CASSFFSFYNEQFF	TGTGCCAGCAGTTTCTTTTCATTCTACAATGAGCAGTTCTTC
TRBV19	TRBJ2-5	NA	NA	CASSNGLRLTKETQYF	TGTGCCAGTAGTAACGGACTGAGACTAACTAAAGAGACCCAGTACTTC
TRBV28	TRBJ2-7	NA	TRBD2	CASSRSGSSYEQYF	TGTGCCAGCAGTCGTAGCGGGTCCTCCTACGAGCAGTACTTC
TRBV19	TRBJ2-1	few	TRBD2	CASSRGSPLYNEQFF	TGTGCCAGTAGCCGCGGGAGTCCCCTCTACAATGAGCAGTTCTTC
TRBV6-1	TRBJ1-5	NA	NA	CASSVSPGTLNQPQHF	TGTGCCAGCAGTGTTTCCCCCGGGACACTTAATCAGCCCCAGCATTTT
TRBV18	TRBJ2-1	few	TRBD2	CASSPPRGTSGTDNEQFF	TGTGCCAGCTCACCACCGAGGGGGACTAGCGGGACCGACAATGAGCAGTTCTTC
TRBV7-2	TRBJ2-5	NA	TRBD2	CASSHERELETQYF	TGTGCCAGCAGCCACGAGCGGGAGTTAGAGACCCAGTACTTC
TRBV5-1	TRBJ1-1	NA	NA	CASSSGSNTEAFF	TGCGCCAGCAGCTCGGGATCGAACACTGAAGCTTTCTTT
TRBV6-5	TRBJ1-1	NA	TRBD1	CASSYDRVNTEAFF	TGTGCCAGCAGTTATGACAGGGTGAACACTGAAGCTTTCTTT
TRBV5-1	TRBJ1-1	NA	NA	CASSLQGTEAFF	TGCGCCAGCAGCTTACAGGGCACTGAAGCTTTCTTT
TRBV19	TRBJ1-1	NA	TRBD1	CASSTYTRTGDTEAFF	TGTGCCAGTAGTACCTACACCCGGACAGGGGACACTGAAGCTTTCTTT